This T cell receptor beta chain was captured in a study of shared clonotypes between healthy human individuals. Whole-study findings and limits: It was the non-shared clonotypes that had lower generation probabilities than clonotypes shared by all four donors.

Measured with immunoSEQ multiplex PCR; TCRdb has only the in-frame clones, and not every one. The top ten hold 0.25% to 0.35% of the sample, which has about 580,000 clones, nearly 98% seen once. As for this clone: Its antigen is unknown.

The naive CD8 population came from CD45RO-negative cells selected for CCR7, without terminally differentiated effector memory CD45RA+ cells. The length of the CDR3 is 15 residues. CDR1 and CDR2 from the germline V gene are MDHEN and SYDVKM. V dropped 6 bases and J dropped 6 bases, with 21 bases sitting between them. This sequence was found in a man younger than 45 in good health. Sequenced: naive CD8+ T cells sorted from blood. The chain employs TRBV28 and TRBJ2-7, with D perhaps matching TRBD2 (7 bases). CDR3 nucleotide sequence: TGTGCCAGCAGCCGAATCCCGCGCGGGGGCTCCGAGCAGTACTTC. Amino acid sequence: CASSRIPRGGSEQYF. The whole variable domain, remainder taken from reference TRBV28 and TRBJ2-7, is DVKVTQSSRYLVKRTGEKVFLECVQDMDHENMFWYRQDPGLGLRLIYFSYDVKMKEKGDIPEGYSVSREKKERFSLILESASTNQTSMYLCASSRIPRGGSEQYFGPGTRLTVT.